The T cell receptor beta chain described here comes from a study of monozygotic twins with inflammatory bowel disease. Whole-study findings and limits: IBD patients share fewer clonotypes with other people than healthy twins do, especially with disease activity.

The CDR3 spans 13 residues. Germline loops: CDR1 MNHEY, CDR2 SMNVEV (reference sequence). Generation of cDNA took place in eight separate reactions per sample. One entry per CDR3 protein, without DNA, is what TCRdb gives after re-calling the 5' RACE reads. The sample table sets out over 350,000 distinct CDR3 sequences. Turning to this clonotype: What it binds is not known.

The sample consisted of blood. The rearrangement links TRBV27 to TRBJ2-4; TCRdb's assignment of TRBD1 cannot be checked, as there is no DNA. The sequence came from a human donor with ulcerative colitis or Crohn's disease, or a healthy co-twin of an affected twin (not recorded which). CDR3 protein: CASSTNRGNIQYF.